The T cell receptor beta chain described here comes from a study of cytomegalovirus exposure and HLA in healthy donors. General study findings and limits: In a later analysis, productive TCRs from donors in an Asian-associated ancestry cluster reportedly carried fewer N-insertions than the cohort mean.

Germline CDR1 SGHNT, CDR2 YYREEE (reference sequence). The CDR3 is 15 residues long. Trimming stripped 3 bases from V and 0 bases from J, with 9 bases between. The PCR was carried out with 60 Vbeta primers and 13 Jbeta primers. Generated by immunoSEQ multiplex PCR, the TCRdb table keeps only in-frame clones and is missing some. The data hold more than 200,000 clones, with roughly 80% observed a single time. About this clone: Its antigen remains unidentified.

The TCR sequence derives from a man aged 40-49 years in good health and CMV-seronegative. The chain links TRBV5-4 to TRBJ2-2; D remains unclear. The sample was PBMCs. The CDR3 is CASSSDKPNTGELFF. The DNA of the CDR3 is TGTGCCAGCAGCTCCGACAAGCCGAACACCGGGGAGCTGTTTTTT.